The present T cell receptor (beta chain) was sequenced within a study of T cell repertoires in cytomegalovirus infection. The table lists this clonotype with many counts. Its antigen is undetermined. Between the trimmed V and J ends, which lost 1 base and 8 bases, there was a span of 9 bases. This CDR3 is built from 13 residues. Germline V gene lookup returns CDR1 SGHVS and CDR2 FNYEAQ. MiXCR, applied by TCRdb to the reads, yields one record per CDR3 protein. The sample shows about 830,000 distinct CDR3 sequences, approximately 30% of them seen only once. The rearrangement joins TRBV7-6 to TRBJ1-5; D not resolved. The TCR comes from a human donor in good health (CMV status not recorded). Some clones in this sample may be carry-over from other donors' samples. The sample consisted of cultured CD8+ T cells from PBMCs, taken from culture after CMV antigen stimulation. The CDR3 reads CASSLDWREPQHF. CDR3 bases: TGTGCCAGCAGCTTAGACTGGAGGGAGCCCCAGCATTTT. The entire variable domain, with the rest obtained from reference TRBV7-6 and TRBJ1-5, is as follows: GAGVSQSPRYKVTKRGQDVALRCDPISGHVSLYWYRQALGQGPEFLTYFNYEAQQDKSGLPNDRFSAERPEGSISTLTIQRTEQRDSAMYRCASSLDWREPQHFGDGTRLSIL.